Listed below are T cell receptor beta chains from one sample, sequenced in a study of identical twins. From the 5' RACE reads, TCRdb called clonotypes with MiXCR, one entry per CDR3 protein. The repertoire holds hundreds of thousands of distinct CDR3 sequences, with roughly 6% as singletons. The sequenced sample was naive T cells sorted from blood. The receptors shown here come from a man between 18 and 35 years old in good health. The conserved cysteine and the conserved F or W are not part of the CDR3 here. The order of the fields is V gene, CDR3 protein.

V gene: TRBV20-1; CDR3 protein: SARDMTGQGSYEQY
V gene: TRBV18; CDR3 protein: ASSPPIDTQY
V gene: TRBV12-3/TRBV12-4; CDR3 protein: ASSFYPQGWRANYGYT
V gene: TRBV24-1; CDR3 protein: ATSDRRGQGDTQY
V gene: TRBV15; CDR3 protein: ATSRSTSYQETQY
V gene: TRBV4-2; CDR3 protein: ASSHPRGEVAGELF
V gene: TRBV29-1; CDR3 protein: SVELAGVGQETQY
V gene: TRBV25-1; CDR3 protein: ASSEGTTTPDTQY
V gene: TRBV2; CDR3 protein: ASSLSGRAFNEQF
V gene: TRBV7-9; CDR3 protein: ASSFGTSPNEQF
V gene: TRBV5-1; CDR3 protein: ASSLMVADNEQF
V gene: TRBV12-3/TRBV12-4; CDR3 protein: ASREGVSNQPQH
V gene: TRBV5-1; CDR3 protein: ASSLAGQFTGELF
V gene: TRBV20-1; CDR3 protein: SAQGRDTQY
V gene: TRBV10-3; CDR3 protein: AISERSTEKLF
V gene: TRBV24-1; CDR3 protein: ATSARDYPPEQF
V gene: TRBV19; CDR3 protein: ASRQGHGTGELF
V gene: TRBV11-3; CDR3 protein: ASSLNTGAETQY
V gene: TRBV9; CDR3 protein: ASSVRRVTGELF
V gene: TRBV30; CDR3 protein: AWSPGLGYNEQF
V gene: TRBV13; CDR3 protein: ASSLDRGNTIY
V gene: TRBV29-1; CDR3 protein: SVEDPGLAGTQETQY
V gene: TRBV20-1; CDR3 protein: SARLALSTDTQY
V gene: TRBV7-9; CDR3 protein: ASSLAGQKNTEAF
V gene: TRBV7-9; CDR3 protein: ASRRTSGRREADTQY
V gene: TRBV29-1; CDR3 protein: SVAYRDTNTGELF
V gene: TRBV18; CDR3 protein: ASSPPGGQDYEQY
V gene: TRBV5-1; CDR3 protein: ASLGTGYNEQF
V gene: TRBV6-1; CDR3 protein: ASSERERNNYGYT
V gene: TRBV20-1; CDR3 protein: SALPVAQAYEQY
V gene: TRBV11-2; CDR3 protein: ASSLATGVYEQY
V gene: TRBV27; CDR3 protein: AIGVGGRSEQY
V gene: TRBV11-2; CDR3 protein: ASSTIGLAGGVAKNIQY
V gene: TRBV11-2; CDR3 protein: ASSSSGFYGYT
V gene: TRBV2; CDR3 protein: AIPTGTRTGELF
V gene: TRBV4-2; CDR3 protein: ASSQDKARSEETQY
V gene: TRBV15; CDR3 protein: ATSSNQGGEQF
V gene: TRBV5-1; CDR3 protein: ASSPSPRDSYNEQF
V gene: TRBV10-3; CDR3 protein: AINGHYGYT
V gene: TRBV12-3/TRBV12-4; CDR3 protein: ASTGTGTNEKLF
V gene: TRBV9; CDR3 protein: ASSVGPSGVTYEQY
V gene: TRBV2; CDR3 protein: ASIGVQGGQPQH
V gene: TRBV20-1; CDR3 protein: SAILHMNTEAF
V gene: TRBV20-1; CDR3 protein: SARGSADPYEQY
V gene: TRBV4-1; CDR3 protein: ASSQGNSAGDGYT
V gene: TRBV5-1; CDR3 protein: AGRQGADTGELF
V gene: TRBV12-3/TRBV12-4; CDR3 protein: ASSLLLGGTLSYEQY
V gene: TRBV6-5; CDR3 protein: ASSWGGGLAGGGRSRTRNEQF
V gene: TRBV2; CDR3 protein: ASSEEGGQTYEQY
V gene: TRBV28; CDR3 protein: ASQIAGLAFVAKNIQY
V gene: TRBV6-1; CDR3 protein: ASARRETEAF
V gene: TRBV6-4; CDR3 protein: ATTGAYVGEQF